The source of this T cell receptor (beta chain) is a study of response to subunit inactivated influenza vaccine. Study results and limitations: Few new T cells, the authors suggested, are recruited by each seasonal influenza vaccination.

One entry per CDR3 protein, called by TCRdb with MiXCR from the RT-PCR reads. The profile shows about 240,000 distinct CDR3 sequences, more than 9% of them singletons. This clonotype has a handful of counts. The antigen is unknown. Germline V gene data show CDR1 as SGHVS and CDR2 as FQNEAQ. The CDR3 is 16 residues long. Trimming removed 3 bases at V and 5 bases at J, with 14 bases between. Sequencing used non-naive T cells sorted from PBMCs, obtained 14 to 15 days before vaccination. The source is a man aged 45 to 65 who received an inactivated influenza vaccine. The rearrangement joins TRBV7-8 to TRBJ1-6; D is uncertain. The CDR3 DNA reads TGTGCCAGCAGCTTTCTGGCTTCCCCTAATAATTCACCCCTCCACTTT. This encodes CASSFLASPNNSPLHF. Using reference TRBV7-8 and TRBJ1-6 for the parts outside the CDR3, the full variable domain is GAGVSQSPRYKVAKRGQDVALRCDPISGHVSLFWYQQALGQGPEFLTYFQNEAQLDKSGLPSDRFFAERPEGSVSTLKIQRTQQEDSAVYLCASSFLASPNNSPLHFGNGTRLTVT.